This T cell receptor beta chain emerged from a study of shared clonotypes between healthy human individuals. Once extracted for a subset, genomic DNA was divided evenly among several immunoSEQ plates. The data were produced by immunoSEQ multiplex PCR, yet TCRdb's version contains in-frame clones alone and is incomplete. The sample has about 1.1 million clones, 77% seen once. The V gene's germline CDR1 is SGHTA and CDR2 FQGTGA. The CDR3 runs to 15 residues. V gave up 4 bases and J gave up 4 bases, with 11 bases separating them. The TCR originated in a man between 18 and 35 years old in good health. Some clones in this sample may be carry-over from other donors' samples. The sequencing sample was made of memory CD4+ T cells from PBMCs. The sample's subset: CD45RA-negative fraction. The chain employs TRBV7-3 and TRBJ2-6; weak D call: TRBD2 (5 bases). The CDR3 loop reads CASSSGISGANVLTF. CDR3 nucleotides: TGTGCCAGCAGCTCCGGGATCTCGGGGGCCAACGTCCTGACTTTC.